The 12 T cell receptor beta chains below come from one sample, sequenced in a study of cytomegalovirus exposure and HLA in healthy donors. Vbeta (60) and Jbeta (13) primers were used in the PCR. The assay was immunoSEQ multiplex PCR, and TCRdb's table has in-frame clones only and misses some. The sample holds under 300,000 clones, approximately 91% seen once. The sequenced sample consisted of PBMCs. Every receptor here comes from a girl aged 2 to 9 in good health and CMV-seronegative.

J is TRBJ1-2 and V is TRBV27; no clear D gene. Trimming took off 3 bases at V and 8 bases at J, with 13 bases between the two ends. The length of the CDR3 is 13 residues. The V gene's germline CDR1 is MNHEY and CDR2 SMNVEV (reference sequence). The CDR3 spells CASSLAPSSGYTF. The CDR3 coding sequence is TGTGCCAGCAGTTTGGCCCCTTCATCCGGCTACACCTTC.

The CDR3 DNA is TGTGCCAGCAGCTTAGGACAGAAAGCTTTCTTT. Translating it yields CASSLGQKAFF. V usage is TRBV7-9 and J usage is TRBJ1-1; D may be TRBD1 (5 bases). Deletions cut 1 base from V and 9 bases from J, with 6 bases between. Germline-derived CDR1 and CDR2 are SEHNR and FQNEAQ (reference sequence). The CDR3 consists of 11 residues.

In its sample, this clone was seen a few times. The CDR3 sequence: CASSIVGVSNQPQHF. The DNA for the CDR3 is TGTGCCAGTAGTATTGTCGGGGTTAGCAATCAGCCCCAGCATTTT. The chain recombines TRBV19 with TRBJ1-5, with D unclear. The V and J ends lost 3 bases and 0 bases respectively, with 9 bases between them. The CDR3 loop spans 15 amino acids. Germline V gene data show CDR1 as LNHDA and CDR2 as SQIVND (reference sequence).

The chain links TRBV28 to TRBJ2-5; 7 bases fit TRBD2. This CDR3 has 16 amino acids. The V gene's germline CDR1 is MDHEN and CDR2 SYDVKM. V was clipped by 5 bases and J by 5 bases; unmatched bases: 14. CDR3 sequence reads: CASSINLAAIWETQYF. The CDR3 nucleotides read TGTGCCAGCAGTATTAACCTAGCGGCAATTTGGGAGACCCAGTACTTC.

The CDR3 loop reads CASSQPAPGLLTDTQYF. The CDR3 coding sequence is TGTGCCAGCAGCCAGCCCGCCCCGGGACTCCTCACAGATACGCAGTATTTT. V is TRBV5-4 and J is TRBJ2-3; possibly TRBD2 for D (6 bases). Germline V lookup: CDR1 SGHNT, CDR2 YYREEE (reference sequence). The CDR3 runs to 17 residues. With 4 bases removed from V and 2 bases from J, the gap between germline ends came to 20 bases.

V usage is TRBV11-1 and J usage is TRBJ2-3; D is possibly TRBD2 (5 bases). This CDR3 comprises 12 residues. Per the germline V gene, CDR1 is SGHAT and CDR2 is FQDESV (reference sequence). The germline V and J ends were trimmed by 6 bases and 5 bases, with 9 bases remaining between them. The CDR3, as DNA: TGTGCCAGCAGTCTACTAGGAGATACGCAGTATTTT. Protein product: CASSLLGDTQYF.

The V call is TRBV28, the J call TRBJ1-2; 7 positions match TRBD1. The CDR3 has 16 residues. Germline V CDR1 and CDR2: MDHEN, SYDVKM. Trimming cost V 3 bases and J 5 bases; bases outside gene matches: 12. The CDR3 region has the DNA TGTGCCAGCAGTTTTAGGGGACAGCGGACCCTATATGGCTACACCTTC. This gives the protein CASSFRGQRTLYGYTF.

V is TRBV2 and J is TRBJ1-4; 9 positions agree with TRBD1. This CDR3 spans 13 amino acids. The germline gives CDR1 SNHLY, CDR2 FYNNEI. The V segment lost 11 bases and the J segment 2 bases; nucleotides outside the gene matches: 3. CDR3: CAGQGTTNEKLFF. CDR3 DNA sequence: TGTGCCGGACAGGGGACCACTAATGAAAAACTGTTTTTT.

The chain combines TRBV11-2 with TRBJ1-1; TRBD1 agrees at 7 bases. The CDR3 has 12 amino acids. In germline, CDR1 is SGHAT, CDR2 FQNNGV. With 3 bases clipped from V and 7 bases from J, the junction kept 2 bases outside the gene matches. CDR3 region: CASSLTGIEAFF. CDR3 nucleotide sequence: TGTGCCAGCAGCTTGACAGGGATTGAAGCTTTCTTT.

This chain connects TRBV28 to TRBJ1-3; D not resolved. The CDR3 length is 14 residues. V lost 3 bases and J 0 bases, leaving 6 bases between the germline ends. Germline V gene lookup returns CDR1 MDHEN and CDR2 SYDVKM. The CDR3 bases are TGTGCCAGCAGTTTGAGCGACTCTGGAAACACCATATATTTT. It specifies CASSLSDSGNTIYF.

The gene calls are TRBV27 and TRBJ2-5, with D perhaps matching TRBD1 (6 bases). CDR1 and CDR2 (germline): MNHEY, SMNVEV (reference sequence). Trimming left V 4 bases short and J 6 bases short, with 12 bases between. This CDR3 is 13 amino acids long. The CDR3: CASSSSTGQTQYF. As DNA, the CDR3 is TGTGCCAGCAGTTCCTCGACAGGACAGACCCAGTACTTC.

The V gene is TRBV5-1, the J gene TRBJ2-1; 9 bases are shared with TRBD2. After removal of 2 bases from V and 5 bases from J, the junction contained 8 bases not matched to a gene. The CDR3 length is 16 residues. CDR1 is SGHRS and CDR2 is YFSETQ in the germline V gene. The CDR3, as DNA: TGCGCCAGCAGCTTTGGTCTAGCGGGGCCGGACAATGAGCAGTTCTTC. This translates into CASSFGLAGPDNEQFF.